The clone carrying this TCR beta chain was seen ten or more times. As yet, its antigen is unknown. The germline V and J ends were trimmed by 0 bases and 0 bases, with 11 bases remaining between them. Germline V lookup: CDR1 SQVTM, CDR2 ANQGSEA. CDR3 length: 15 amino acids. These data belong to a study of early T cells in non-severe SARS-CoV-2 infection. In the study overall: Investigators sequenced bulk RNA drawn from unsorted whole blood, and chains remained unpaired.

Regarding the study as a whole: Matching results from VDJdb favored anti-spike CD8 responses, leaving private and CD4 specificities undetected.

Individual cDNA molecules received unique molecular identifiers during library preparation. TCRdb reprocessed the 5' RACE reads via MiXCR and lists one record per CDR3 protein. Of about 28,000 distinct CDR3 sequences listed, 5.7% are singletons. This sequence joins TRBV29-1 and TRBJ1-2; possibly TRBD1 for D (6 bases). This clonotype originated in an adult who was a healthcare worker with PCR-confirmed SARS-CoV-2 infection or an uninfected control (not recorded which). What was sequenced was whole blood. The CDR3 reads CSVEDDRPPNYGYTF. The CDR3 coding sequence is TGCAGCGTTGAAGATGACAGGCCTCCTAACTATGGCTACACCTTC. Complete variable domain (other parts from reference TRBV29-1 and TRBJ1-2): SAVISQKPSRDICQRGTSLTIQCQVDSQVTMMFWYRQQPGQSLTLIATANQGSEATYESGFVIDKFPISRPNLTFSTLTVSNMSPEDSSIYLCSVEDDRPPNYGYTFGSGTRLTVV.